This TCR beta chain was recorded in a study of CD8 T cells in Susac syndrome. cDNA came from about 0.5 to 1 ug RNA primed by random hexamers. Coverage of TCR beta CDR3 amplification by immunoSEQ multiplex PCR extended to 54 Vbeta and 13 Jbeta. One entry per CDR3 protein, called by TCRdb with MiXCR from the immunoSEQ multiplex PCR reads. The sample holds about 400,000 distinct CDR3 sequences, 75% to 90% seen once. The CDR3 totals 20 residues. Germline-derived CDR1 and CDR2 are SGHRS and YFSETQ. Losses at the gene ends were 1 base for V and 0 bases for J; bases not matched to a gene: 15. CD8+ and CD4+ T cells circulating in blood were sequenced for TCR beta. Negative isolation yielded CD8+ and CD4+ T cells; FACS enriched TEMRA cells.

Sequenced sample: CD8+ T cells from PBMCs. V usage is TRBV5-1 and J usage is TRBJ2-1; TRBD2 matches 8 bases. The sequence was obtained from a human donor with multiple sclerosis. CDR3 protein: CASSLLEGGEAGASYNEQFF. Written as DNA, the CDR3 is TGCGCCAGCAGCTTGCTTGAGGGCGGTGAAGCGGGAGCCTCCTACAATGAGCAGTTCTTC. Filled out from reference TRBV5-1 and TRBJ2-1, the complete variable domain reads KAGVTQTPRYLIKTRGQQVTLSCSPISGHRSVSWYQQTPGQGLQFLFEYFSETQRNKGNFPGRFSGRQFSNSRSEMNVSTLELGDSALYLCASSLLEGGEAGASYNEQFFGPGTRLTVL.